Shown below are 14 T cell receptor beta chains from a single sample sequenced in a study of shared clonotypes between healthy human individuals. Using immunoSEQ multiplex PCR, the repertoire was profiled, and TCRdb retains in-frame clones only, with some absent. The profile shows some 1,600,000 clones, 98% of them singletons. The sample was naive CD4+ T cells sorted from blood. As to subset: CD45RA+ positively selected. The origin of the receptors is a man aged 30 to 39 in good health.

The rearrangement joins TRBV6-5 to TRBJ2-7; tentatively, D is TRBD1 (5 bases). V was shortened by 5 bases and J by 0 bases, with 14 bases between the two germline ends. The CDR3 has 15 residues. Germline V gene sequence: CDR1 MNHEY, CDR2 SVGAGI. In nucleotides, the CDR3 is TGTGCCAGCAGTCTAACGGGCAGGGCCTCCTACGAGCAGTACTTC. Amino acids: CASSLTGRASYEQYF.

The chain couples TRBV28 to TRBJ1-2, with 9 positions matching TRBD1. V trimming: 5 bases; J trimming: 7 bases; junction bases outside the gene matches: 5. The CDR3 contains 13 residues. Germline V gene lookup returns CDR1 MDHEN and CDR2 SYDVKM. CDR3 amino acids: CASSATGGIGYTF. In nucleotides, the CDR3 is TGTGCCAGCAGTGCGACAGGGGGTATTGGCTACACCTTC.

This chain joins TRBV7-2 and TRBJ1-5; D is perhaps TRBD1 (5 bases). Trimming took off 1 base at V and 6 bases at J, with 10 bases between the two ends. Germline loops: CDR1 SGHTA, CDR2 FQGNSA. The CDR3 runs to 14 residues. This CDR3 is CASSLDRQGQPQHF. CDR3 DNA sequence: TGTGCCAGCAGCTTAGACAGGCAGGGTCAGCCCCAGCATTTT.

V and J are TRBV18 and TRBJ2-5, with 8 bases lining up with TRBD1. The CDR3 runs to 15 residues. CDR1 KGHSH and CDR2 LQKENI come from the germline V gene. Unmatched junction bases numbered 5, after V lost 3 bases and J lost 2 bases. In DNA, the CDR3 is TGTGCCAGCTCACCGGGGACAGGTAAACAAGAGACCCAGTACTTC. Its translation is CASSPGTGKQETQYF.

V gene TRBV14 combines with J gene TRBJ2-4; D may correspond to TRBD1 or TRBD2 (5 bases each). Germline V CDR1 and CDR2: SGHDN, FVKESK. The CDR3 covers 13 residues. V was shortened by 1 base and J by 7 bases, with 8 bases between the two germline ends. In DNA form, the CDR3 reads TGTGCCAGCAGCCAAGCAGGGAGCAACATTCAGTACTTC. Its translation is CASSQAGSNIQYF.

The chain recombines TRBV7-9 with TRBJ2-5; 11 nucleotides align to TRBD1. Germline V gene lookup returns CDR1 SEHNR and CDR2 FQNEAQ (reference sequence). The CDR3 contains 15 residues. V was clipped by 3 bases and J by 5 bases; unmatched bases: 5. CDR3 DNA sequence: TGTGCCAGCAGCTTCGGACAGGGGGCGCGTGAGACCCAGTACTTC. The encoded protein is CASSFGQGARETQYF.

About this clone: Other DNA variants within this sample encode the same CDR3. The chain couples TRBV7-9 to TRBJ1-2; D not resolved. The CDR3 runs to 14 residues. Trimming stripped 1 base from V and 2 bases from J, with 8 bases between. Germline-derived CDR1 and CDR2 are SEHNR and FQNEAQ (reference sequence). The CDR3 DNA is TGTGCCAGCAGCTTAGTAGGGTCCAACTATGGCTACACCTTC. Translated: CASSLVGSNYGYTF.

This sequence joins TRBV7-9 and TRBJ2-7, with D perhaps given as TRBD1 or TRBD2 (5 bases each). The CDR3 has 15 amino acids. Germline CDR1 SEHNR, CDR2 FQNEAQ (reference sequence). The ends were cut back, 6 bases at V and 7 bases at J, with 22 bases in the middle. The CDR3 is CASSQKRGLPGEQYF. Written as DNA, the CDR3 is TGTGCCAGCAGTCAAAAGAGGGGCCTGCCGGGGGAGCAGTACTTC. Drawing the rest from reference TRBV7-9 and TRBJ2-7, the complete variable domain is DTGVSQNPRHKITKRGQNVTFRCDPISEHNRLYWYRQTLGQGPEFLTYFQNEAQLEKSRLLSDRFSAERPKGSFSTLEIQRTEQGDSAMYLCASSQKRGLPGEQYFGPGTRLTVT.

The chain has TRBV5-6 and TRBJ1-2, with D unresolved. V lost 3 bases, J lost 6 bases, and 15 bases lay in between. The CDR3 covers 14 residues. Germline CDR1 reads SGHDT; CDR2 reads YYEEEE. DNA of the CDR3: TGTGCCAGCAGCTCCACGGCCCAGTTCAATGGCTACACCTTC. It yields the protein CASSSTAQFNGYTF.

The CDR3 nucleotides are TGCGCCAGCAGTGATCTAGGGACTAGCGGGAGGTGGGAGCAGTACTTC. Protein: CASSDLGTSGRWEQYF. This sequence joins TRBV10-2 and TRBJ2-7; 15 bases line up with TRBD2. The CDR3 sequence is 16 residues long. Trimming at V came to 3 bases and at J to 7 bases, leaving 7 bases not matched to a gene. CDR1 is WSHSY and CDR2 is SAAADI in the germline V gene.

This sequence joins TRBV7-2 and TRBJ2-1, with 11 bases fitting TRBD2. The CDR3 loop spans 18 amino acids. Germline values: CDR1 SGHTA, CDR2 FQGNSA. Trimming took 1 base from V and 5 from J; bases not matched to a gene: 10. For the CDR3, the DNA is TGTGCCAGCAGCTTAGTCCCCCCACTAGCGGGAGCGAACAATGAGCAGTTCTTC. Translated: CASSLVPPLAGANNEQFF. Full variable domain (missing parts from reference TRBV7-2 and TRBJ2-1): GAGVSQSPSNKVTEKGKDVELRCDPISGHTALYWYRQSLGQGLEFLIYFQGNSAPDKSGLPSDRFSAERTGGSVSTLTIQRTQQEDSAVYLCASSLVPPLAGANNEQFFGPGTRLTVL.

The chain is built from TRBV7-2 and TRBJ1-2; D call uncertain. This CDR3 spans 12 amino acids. V was pared by 5 bases and J by 8 bases, with 12 bases between. The germline V gene encodes CDR1 SGHTA and CDR2 FQGNSA. The CDR3 sequence: CASSLATGGYTF. In DNA, the CDR3 is TGTGCCAGCAGCCTCGCAACGGGCGGCTACACCTTC.

This chain uses TRBV10-1 with TRBJ2-7; 8 nucleotides match TRBD2. The trim removed 2 bases at V and 7 bases at J, leaving 7 bases unmatched. The germline gives CDR1 WNHNN, CDR2 SYGVQD (reference sequence). The CDR3 runs to 14 residues. The CDR3 DNA is TGCGCCAGCAGTGAGAGCCCAGCGGGGGATGAGCAGTACTTC. Protein: CASSESPAGDEQYF.

This clone was recorded only once. The chain recombines TRBV4-2 with TRBJ2-2; weak D call: TRBD1 (5 bases). Between the trimmed V and J ends, which lost 4 bases and 2 bases, there was a span of 17 bases. The length of the CDR3 is 17 residues. Germline CDR1 LGHNA, CDR2 YNFKEQ. In DNA form, the CDR3 reads TGTGCCAGCAGCCCAATGGGGCCTGCGGCCAACACCGGGGAGCTGTTTTTT. It specifies CASSPMGPAANTGELFF.